This TCR beta chain was documented in a study of identical twins. V shed 4 bases, J shed 7 bases, and the junction held 11 bases outside the gene matches. Germline lookup yields CDR1 SGHRS and CDR2 YFSETQ. This CDR3 has 17 residues. Whole-study findings and limits: Cord blood's abundant beta clonotypes had fewer insertions, unlike memory repertoires.

Regarding this clonotype: The antigen remains undetermined.

Unique molecular identifiers were present on cDNA, and template switching added a universal primer site. TCRdb re-analysed the 5' RACE reads in MiXCR, keeping a single row per CDR3 protein. The table includes approximately 530,000 distinct CDR3 sequences, 20% to 25% detected once. These data also formed part of another study, on yellow fever vaccine responses in identical twins.

The specimen was CD4+ T cells sorted from blood. The chain recombines TRBV5-1 with TRBJ2-2; TRBD1 matches at 12 bases. This clonotype was obtained from a young woman in good health. CDR3 nucleotide sequence: TGCGCCAGCAGCCCAGGAACCGGGACAGGGGGCCTCGGGGAGCTGTTTTTT. Protein product: CASSPGTGTGGLGELFF.